This T cell receptor (beta chain) was captured by sequencing in a study of human T cells and chemical hapten exposure. Study observations and caveats: Positive correlation was observed between PT1 expanded TCR counts and patch test score. Controls formed significantly fewer large CDR3 similarity clusters than expanded TCRs did.

One entry per CDR3 protein, called by TCRdb with MiXCR from the RACE reads. The sample lists under 130,000 distinct CDR3 sequences, 11% occurring once. Germline V CDR1 and CDR2: SGHTA, FQGNSA. V shed 5 bases and J 2 bases; nucleotides not matched to a gene: 6. The CDR3 loop spans 14 amino acids. A note on this clonotype: Its cognate antigen is unknown.

Time point here: patch test 1, 2 weeks after DPC sensitization. The treatment denotes: therapeutic diphenylcyclopropenone sensitization with weekly scalp DPC. Sample donors consisted of patients with alopecia, aged 18 to 70 years, who were suitable for DPC. The sequencing used whole blood, collected in connection with sensitization to the hapten diphenylcyclopropenone (DPC). This chain connects TRBV7-2 to TRBJ2-7; 7 bases are shared with TRBD1. The receptor's source is a woman aged 40 to 55 with alopecia areata. Some clones in this sample may be carry-over from other donors' samples. The CDR3 region is CASSPGTVAYEQYF. As DNA, the CDR3 is TGTGCCAGCAGCCCGGGGACAGTAGCCTACGAGCAGTACTTC.